This T cell receptor (beta chain) is from a study of T cells after yellow fever vaccination (dated by TCRdb to about 2019). Regarding the complete study: The SMART-Seq v4 Ultra Low Input RNA kit was used to prepare libraries from fractions with low cell numbers. To follow T-cell clones before and after both primary and booster YFV17D yellow fever vaccination, bulk TCR alpha and beta repertoires underwent longitudinal sequencing. Two healthy male donors, one aged 18 to 29 and one aged 30 to 40 years, were included in the cohort. Blood was drawn at multiple timepoints before and after primary and secondary immunization, with bulk PBMC replicates and cell subsets isolated. The research as a whole found: Because only a couple of donors were included in the study, the extent to which the findings can be generalized is limited. After the booster, most clones that had expanded after primary vaccination were detected again (nearly 98% of CD4 and more than 85% of CD8), suggesting broad maintenance of memory. FACS-sorted repertoires could contain abundant contaminating clonotypes from the bulk population, so computational filtering was required. Compared with the primary T-cell response, the secondary T-cell response was faster but weaker, reaching its peak on day 5 rather than on day 15. A small fraction of clonotypes appeared in both the CD4 and CD8 compartments, likely as a result of convergent recombination.

The treatment or condition label, as the study defines it: live attenuated yellow fever vaccine strain. At every blood-draw timepoint, two biological replicates of bulk PBMCs were collected. PBMCs were isolated from peripheral blood using a standard Ficoll-Paque protocol. TriZol was used to extract RNA from bulk PBMCs, from CD4 and CD8 fractions, and from dextramer-positive and dextramer-negative fractions. About this clonotype: The specificity of this receptor is unknown. Nothing much larger sits one base from this clone, and base qualities are not available.

Per the germline V gene, SNHLY is the CDR1 and FYNNEI is the CDR2. V is pared back by 6 bases and J by 3 bases, with 8 bases lying between the germline termini. The CDR3 has 13 amino acids, counting the end cysteine and phenylalanine. Solely the CDR3 DNA is kept, with 39 bases framed from the first base. Sequencer: Illumina NovaSeq 6000. TCR cDNA was synthesized by 5'RACE template switching, which introduced a universal primer site and unique molecular identifiers. cDNA synthesis was primed from both the TCR alpha and TCR beta constant segments. Two PCR steps were used to amplify libraries, with sample barcodes and sequencing adapters being added in the second step. Libraries were sequenced on Illumina HiSeq 2500 (2x100 bp) or NovaSeq (2x150 bp). Per the original workflow: MIGEC was used to demultiplex reads and collapse the reads into UMI consensus sequences, and MiXCR was used for V(D)J alignment. Using edgeR on replicate PBMC samples, clonotypes were called vaccine-responding if FDR was below 0.01 and the log2 fold change was above 5 up to day 15. CD4 or CD8 identity was assigned to each bulk clonotype according to whether the clonotype was present at higher abundance in the sequenced CD4 repertoire or the sequenced CD8 repertoire. TCRdb trimmed public reads at Q25 via fastp, called clones via MiXCR and kept in-frame beta chains. Every CDR3 protein is listed once, alongside the most common genes and DNA of its rows. The V and J calls follow TCRdb's processing rather than the paper's. Across this sample there are 400,000 or so distinct CDR3 sequences, with 18% seen only once. Over 15% of the sample goes to the ten largest clones.

The starting material was PBMCs, obtained before the yellow fever booster vaccination. This clonotype was obtained from a man aged 18 to 30 who received the YFV17D yellow fever vaccine. The chain employs TRBV2 and TRBJ2-2; the D gene identity is not certain. Here the CDR3 is given as CASRLDYTGELFF. The DNA is as follows: TGTGCCAGCAGGCTTGACTACACCGGGGAGCTGTTTTTT.